What follows are 14 T cell receptor beta chains derived from one specimen sequenced in a study of shared clonotypes between healthy human individuals. The naive CD8 subset, CD45RO-negative cells positively selected for CCR7, excluded terminally differentiated effector memory CD45RA+ cells. TCRdb keeps only in-frame clones here, not all; method: immunoSEQ multiplex PCR. The table has millions of clones, just under 95% seen once. Source material: naive CD8+ T cells sorted from blood. These receptors all come from a man aged 18 to 30 in good health.

The chain has TRBV2 and TRBJ1-3; 8 bases align to TRBD1. This CDR3 region has 16 residues. Germline lookup yields CDR1 SNHLY and CDR2 FYNNEI. V gave up 3 bases and J gave up 4 bases; unmatched junction bases: 8. The CDR3 DNA sequence: TGTGCCAGCAGTGATTTCCAGGGGGCGGACGGAAACACCATATATTTT. Amino acids: CASSDFQGADGNTIYF. Full variable domain (outside the CDR3, taken from reference TRBV2 and TRBJ1-3): EPEVTQTPSHQVTQMGQEVILRCVPISNHLYFYWYRQILGQKVEFLVSFYNNEISEKSEIFDDQFSVERPDGSNFTLKIRSTKLEDSAMYFCASSDFQGADGNTIYFGEGSWLTVV.

CDR3 protein: CASRGSRDRHYGYTF. The CDR3 DNA follows: TGTGCCAGCAGAGGAAGCCGGGACAGACACTATGGCTACACCTTC. The chain joins TRBV21-1 to TRBJ1-2; the D call of TRBD1 is as the table states it, not checked on the DNA. TRBV21-1 is a pseudogene. There are 15 residues in the CDR3.

This clone was observed a single time. The chain carries TRBV7-9 and TRBJ2-1; 10 nucleotides match TRBD1. The ends lost 1 base at V and 8 bases at J; junction bases unmatched: 2. CDR3 length: 14 residues. CDR1 is SEHNR, CDR2 FQNEAQ, per germline (reference sequence). CDR3 sequence (DNA): TGTGCCAGCAGCTTAGAGACAGGGGGCGATGAGCAGTTCTTC. Its protein product is CASSLETGGDEQFF.

The V call is TRBV4-3, the J call TRBJ2-1; the match to TRBD2 covers 7 bases. Germline trimming cut 3 bases from V and 0 bases from J; bases unmatched to any gene: 17. CDR1 and CDR2 (germline): LGHNA, YSLEER. This CDR3 is 20 amino acids long. CDR3 loop: CASSQRLAAINLSSYNEQFF. The CDR3 DNA reads as TGCGCCAGCAGCCAGAGACTAGCAGCCATTAATCTTAGCTCCTACAATGAGCAGTTCTTC.

The chain is built from TRBV27 and TRBJ1-1, with D maybe TRBD1 (5 bases). Germline V gene data show CDR1 as MNHEY and CDR2 as SMNVEV (reference sequence). The CDR3 contains 11 residues. Trimming removed 3 bases at V and 9 bases at J, with 8 bases between. CDR3: CASSFGGKAFF. The CDR3 DNA follows: TGTGCCAGCAGTTTTGGGGGGAAAGCTTTCTTT.

The genes are TRBV7-9 and TRBJ2-3, with 10 bases that match TRBD1. With V trimmed by 5 bases and J by 0 bases, 14 bases remained unmatched. Germline CDR1 is SEHNR and CDR2 is FQNEAQ (reference sequence). This CDR3 is 19 amino acids long. CDR3 residues: CASSPPPGQGLPSTDTQYF. CDR3 DNA sequence: TGTGCCAGCAGCCCACCCCCGGGACAGGGGTTACCTAGCACAGATACGCAGTATTTT.

The chain carries TRBV7-9 and TRBJ2-5; D may be TRBD1 (5 bases). In germline, CDR1 is SEHNR, CDR2 FQNEAQ (reference sequence). CDR3 length: 13 amino acids. Deletions cut 5 bases from V and 2 bases from J, with 9 bases between. The chain's CDR3 is CASSQGLQETQYF. The DNA for the CDR3 is TGTGCCAGCAGCCAGGGTCTGCAAGAGACCCAGTACTTC. The entire variable domain, with the rest obtained from reference TRBV7-9 and TRBJ2-5, is as follows: DTGVSQNPRHKITKRGQNVTFRCDPISEHNRLYWYRQTLGQGPEFLTYFQNEAQLEKSRLLSDRFSAERPKGSFSTLEIQRTEQGDSAMYLCASSQGLQETQYFGPGTRLLVL.

This chain joins TRBV6-6 and TRBJ2-7; no clear D gene. V lost 9 bases, J lost 1 base, and 19 bases lay in between. CDR3 length equals 15 residues. CDR1 MNHNY and CDR2 SVGAGI come from the germline V gene (reference sequence). The CDR3 region has the DNA TGTGCCAGTCAACCTCAGTACAGCGAATCCTACGAGCAGTACTTC. It codes for CASQPQYSESYEQYF.

The J gene is TRBJ2-2, the V gene TRBV6-1; D is possibly TRBD2 (6 bases). Germline CDR1 is MNHNS and CDR2 is SASEGT. Trimming shortened V by 4 bases and J by 4 bases, and 7 bases separated the two germline ends. The CDR3 length is 13 residues. The CDR3 spells CASSGLVTGELFF. CDR3 sequence (DNA): TGTGCCAGCAGTGGACTAGTCACCGGGGAGCTGTTTTTT.

Notes on this clone: At one end the junction does not follow the germline gene, possibly because of a read error. J is TRBJ1-5 and V is TRBV2; a weak D match, TRBD1 (5 bases). The CDR3 spans 17 residues. The germline gives CDR1 SNHLY, CDR2 FYNNEI. CDR3 in DNA: TGTGTCAGCAGTTCCGGGACGACAAAACAAAGCAATCAGCCCCAGCATTTT. Amino acids: CVSSSGTTKQSNQPQHF.

The genes are TRBV5-1 and TRBJ2-7, with D possibly being TRBD1 (5 bases). Germline-derived CDR1 and CDR2 are SGHRS and YFSETQ. V was pared by 4 bases and J by 1 base, with 12 bases between. The CDR3 runs to 14 residues. The CDR3 DNA is TGCGCCAGCAGCCAGGGATGGGGATCCTACGAGCAGTACTTC. Translation gives CASSQGWGSYEQYF. Supplemented by reference TRBV5-1 and TRBJ2-7, the full variable domain reads KAGVTQTPRYLIKTRGQQVTLSCSPISGHRSVSWYQQTPGQGLQFLFEYFSETQRNKGNFPGRFSGRQFSNSRSEMNVSTLELGDSALYLCASSQGWGSYEQYFGPGTRLTVT.

This clone was seen a single time. This chain connects TRBV27 to TRBJ2-7; TRBD2 is a possible D gene (7 bases). This CDR3 is built from 14 residues. Germline CDR1 and CDR2: MNHEY and SMNVEV (reference sequence). The V end lost 6 bases, the J end lost 7 bases, and 19 bases lay between the germline ends. CDR3 amino acids: CASSVGGARREQYF. The CDR3 DNA is TGTGCCAGCAGCGTAGGGGGGGCTCGAAGAGAGCAGTACTTC.

The chain joins TRBV30 to TRBJ2-1; D gene unclear. Germline loops: CDR1 GTSNPN, CDR2 SVGIG (reference sequence). CDR3 length: 14 amino acids. The ends were cut back, 0 bases at V and 3 bases at J, with 9 bases in the middle. CDR3 DNA: TGTGCCTGGAGTGTAGCCCTAGTCTACAATGAGCAGTTCTTC. This gives the protein CAWSVALVYNEQFF.

This chain uses TRBV10-3 with TRBJ2-2; 7 bases are shared with TRBD2. The J segment lost 6 bases and the V segment lost 8 bases, leaving 3 bases of the junction unmatched. Germline CDR1 reads ENHRY; CDR2 reads SYGVKD. CDR3 length equals 12 residues. Written as DNA, the CDR3 is TGTGCCATCCTAGGGAGGGCCGGGGAGCTGTTTTTT. It translates to CAILGRAGELFF.